This T cell receptor beta chain was observed in a study of blood T cell repertoires in COVID-19. Study as a whole: Sources were T cells, B-cell-depleted T cells, or PBMCs; the material itself was cDNA or gDNA.

Authors' data handling: For nucleated cells, counts were estimated from reference gene primer amplification. The table came from immunoSEQ multiplex PCR; TCRdb's copy has only in-frame clones and leaves some out. Clone size and the V and J calls come from that table; the DNA yielded D and trimming. The data contain 200,000 to 300,000 clones, approximately 88% of them singletons. This CDR3 is 17 amino acids long. Germline CDR1 and CDR2: LGHNA and YSLEER. V dropped 0 bases and J dropped 0 bases, with 9 bases sitting between them. This TCR was sampled from a woman in her forties with acute COVID-19. Sequencing was carried out using PBMCs or T cells enriched from blood (not recorded which). The V call is TRBV4-3, the J call TRBJ1-6, with D tentatively TRBD1 (5 bases). The CDR3 DNA reads TGCGCCAGCAGCCAAGATGGGGCGAGCTCCTATAATTCACCCCTCCACTTT. Protein: CASSQDGASSYNSPLHF.